This TCR beta chain was profiled in a study of T cell repertoires in cytomegalovirus infection. Study details: It can be stated that public TCR beta signatures indicated CMV infection as well as a matching HLA type. General study findings and limits: HLA-C-restricted CMV clonotypes gave the most frequent clonotype in two of eight donors.

In regard to this clonotype: Its antigen is currently unknown.

TCRdb fed the reads into MiXCR, producing one record per CDR3 protein. The top ten hold around 15% of the sample, which has 900,000 to 950,000 distinct CDR3 sequences, around 30% seen once. Between the trimmed V and J ends, which lost 7 bases and 4 bases, there was a span of 17 bases. This CDR3 contains 15 residues. Germline-derived CDR1 and CDR2 are MNHNS and SASEGT. This sequence was found in a human donor in good health (CMV status not recorded). Some clones in this sample may be carry-over from other donors' samples. Material: cultured CD8+ T cells from PBMCs, obtained from culture after CMV antigen stimulation. V gene TRBV6-1 combines with J gene TRBJ2-1; TRBD1 is a possible D gene (6 bases). The DNA for the CDR3 is TGTGCCAGCACCACAGGGTTATCACTATACAATGAGCAGTTCTTC. This sequence encodes CASTTGLSLYNEQFF.